The next 24 T cell receptor beta chains were all read from a single sample in a study of cytomegalovirus exposure and HLA in healthy donors. The PCR employed 60 Vbeta primers together with 13 Jbeta primers. Sequenced by immunoSEQ multiplex PCR; TCRdb stores in-frame clones only, minus some. The table shows roughly 200,000 clones, with approximately 86% occurring only once. The sample consisted of PBMCs. These receptors all come from a woman aged 25-40 years in good health and CMV-seronegative.

The chain joins TRBV10-3 to TRBJ2-6; tentative D call: TRBD1 (6 bases). The CDR3 spans 16 residues. Germline CDR1 and CDR2: ENHRY and SYGVKD. Trimming pared 4 bases from V and 3 bases from J, leaving 13 bases between. The CDR3 bases are TGTGCCATCAGTGGAACACAGGGTGGTGGGGCCAACGTCCTGACTTTC. This gives the protein CAISGTQGGGANVLTF.

This chain uses TRBV5-1 with TRBJ2-7; TRBD2 matches at 7 bases. V shed 7 bases and J 0 bases; nucleotides not matched to a gene: 1. The CDR3 is 12 residues long. Germline lookup yields CDR1 SGHRS and CDR2 YFSETQ. The CDR3 DNA is TGCGCCAGCGGGAGGGACTCCTACGAGCAGTACTTC. It is translated as CASGRDSYEQYF.

The V and J genes are TRBV5-4 and TRBJ2-5, with 13 nucleotides matching TRBD2. In germline, CDR1 is SGHNT, CDR2 YYREEE (reference sequence). V lost 4 bases, J lost 4 bases, and 7 bases stayed unmatched. The CDR3 sequence is 16 residues long. The CDR3 nucleotides are TGTGCCAGCAGCCCGGGACTAGCGGGATTTGTAGAGACCCAGTACTTC. Protein: CASSPGLAGFVETQYF.

This chain joins TRBV29-1 and TRBJ1-5; unclear D gene. Germline lookup yields CDR1 SQVTM and CDR2 ANQGSEA. V lost 4 bases and J lost 9, with 13 bases in between. The CDR3 runs to 12 residues. Here the CDR3 DNA reads TGCAGCGTTGTACACGGGATGGGGCCCCAGCATTTT. Amino acids: CSVVHGMGPQHF.

This rearrangement joins TRBV7-8 to TRBJ2-2; D is possibly TRBD1 (6 bases). Germline-derived CDR1 and CDR2 are SGHVS and FQNEAQ. V was shortened by 5 bases and J by 6 bases, with 16 bases between the two germline ends. The CDR3 has 15 amino acids. CDR3 amino acids: CASSPDRINPGELFF. The CDR3 nucleotides are TGTGCCAGCAGCCCCGACAGGATAAACCCCGGGGAGCTGTTTTTT.

J is TRBJ1-2 and V is TRBV14; TRBD1 aligns across 12 bases. There are 20 residues in the CDR3. CDR1 is SGHDN and CDR2 is FVKESK in the germline V gene. Trimming at V came to 1 base and at J to 9 bases, leaving 21 bases not matched to a gene. CDR3 sequence reads: CASSQVGIWDRGQKQERYTF. The CDR3 nucleotides read TGTGCCAGCAGCCAAGTTGGGATTTGGGACAGGGGGCAGAAGCAGGAGCGCTACACCTTC.

DNA of the CDR3: TGTGCCAGCAGCGTAGGCCAGCGGGGCGAACAGTACTTC. This codes for CASSVGQRGEQYF. The chain links TRBV9 to TRBJ2-7; 7 bases agree with TRBD2. The CDR3 contains 13 residues. Unmatched junction bases numbered 7, after V lost 0 bases and J lost 10 bases. Germline V lookup: CDR1 SGDLS, CDR2 YYNGEE.

This chain connects TRBV7-8 to TRBJ2-7; no reliable D call. Germline V lookup: CDR1 SGHVS, CDR2 FQNEAQ. The CDR3 runs to 11 residues. V was clipped by 4 bases and J by 2 bases, with 3 bases between them. CDR3: CASSYTYEQYF. The CDR3 DNA reads as TGTGCCAGCAGCTATACCTACGAGCAGTACTTC.

About this clone: One junction end disagrees with the germline gene, perhaps due to a read error. The chain uses TRBV6-1 and TRBJ2-7; TRBD1 matches at 7 bases. Germline V gene sequence: CDR1 MNHNS, CDR2 SASEGT. This CDR3 is 13 amino acids long. For the CDR3, the DNA is TGTGCCAGCAGTGACGGAGTTAGGGACAGTCCTGACTTC. Amino acids: CASSDGVRDSPDF.

In DNA form, the CDR3 reads TGTGCCAGCAGTGACGGGCGGGGGCCAGATACGCAGTATTTT. Protein product: CASSDGRGPDTQYF. The rearrangement uses TRBV6-1 and TRBJ2-3; the D gene is possibly TRBD2 (7 bases). The germline V gene encodes CDR1 MNHNS and CDR2 SASEGT. There are 14 residues in the CDR3. V lost 3 bases and J 4 bases, leaving 11 bases between the germline ends.

This clone was counted once. The V gene is TRBV28, the J gene TRBJ1-4, with D possibly matching TRBD1 (5 bases). Trimming stripped 6 bases from V and 8 bases from J, with 16 bases between. This CDR3 has 14 residues. CDR1 MDHEN and CDR2 SYDVKM come from the germline V gene. The CDR3 sequence is CASSMTEGKEKLFF. In DNA, the CDR3 is TGTGCCAGCAGCATGACGGAGGGGAAGGAAAAACTGTTTTTT.

This chain joins TRBV6-5 and TRBJ2-5; D is possibly TRBD1 (6 bases). The V gene lost 2 bases and the J gene lost 5 bases, with 12 bases spanning the gap. Germline V gene lookup returns CDR1 MNHEY and CDR2 SVGAGI. There are 14 residues in the CDR3. The CDR3: CASSYNRGLETQYF. DNA of the CDR3: TGTGCCAGCAGTTACAATAGGGGGTTGGAGACCCAGTACTTC.

V is TRBV19 and J is TRBJ1-1, with D possibly being TRBD1 (5 bases). Germline V CDR1 and CDR2: LNHDA, SQIVND (reference sequence). Trimming took 7 bases from V and 3 from J, leaving 15 bases between them. The CDR3 has 14 amino acids. The DNA of the CDR3 is TGTGCCAGTACCCAGGACATTAGGGACACTGAAGCTTTCTTT. This encodes CASTQDIRDTEAFF.

The CDR3 sequence: CASSLGGGADGYF. CDR3 nucleotide sequence: TGTGCCAGCAGCTTGGGGGGGGGAGCGGACGGTTACTTC. V is TRBV5-4 and J is TRBJ2-7; 7 positions agree with TRBD2. V shed 0 bases and J 13 bases; nucleotides not matched to a gene: 10. The V gene's germline CDR1 is SGHNT and CDR2 YYREEE (reference sequence). The CDR3 loop spans 13 amino acids.

The gene calls are TRBV7-8 and TRBJ1-1; TRBD1 might be the D (5 bases). CDR1 SGHVS and CDR2 FQNEAQ come from the germline V gene. V dropped 1 base and J dropped 5 bases, with 14 bases sitting between them. This CDR3 has 15 amino acids. CDR3 DNA sequence: TGTGCCAGCAGCTTAGTCCCCGGGGGTGAGACTGAAGCTTTCTTT. As protein: CASSLVPGGETEAFF.

The chain is built from TRBV4-1 and TRBJ2-7, with a possible D match to TRBD1 (6 bases). Per the germline V gene, CDR1 is MGHRA and CDR2 is YSYEKL. The CDR3 contains 13 residues. V lost 6 bases, J lost 6 bases, and 15 bases lay in between. This chain's CDR3 is CASRGPSTGEQYF. CDR3 bases: TGCGCCAGCAGAGGACCCTCGACAGGCGAGCAGTACTTC.

The chain is built from TRBV11-2 and TRBJ2-3; D is undetermined. Deletions cut 0 bases from V and 6 bases from J, with 4 bases between. The CDR3 extends over 12 amino acids. Germline CDR1 and CDR2: SGHAT and FQNNGV. Here the CDR3 DNA reads TGTGCCAGCAGCTTAGAGCGGGATACGCAGTATTTT. This sequence encodes CASSLERDTQYF. Filled out from reference TRBV11-2 and TRBJ2-3, the complete variable domain reads EAGVAQSPRYKIIEKRQSVAFWCNPISGHATLYWYQQILGQGPKLLIQFQNNGVVDDSQLPKDRFSAERLKGVDSTLKIQPAKLEDSAVYLCASSLERDTQYFGPGTRLTVL.

The chain carries TRBV25-1 and TRBJ2-3; 9 nucleotides align to TRBD1. Per the germline V gene, CDR1 is MGHDK and CDR2 is SYGVNS. Germline trimming cut 6 bases from V and 2 bases from J; bases unmatched to any gene: 9. This CDR3 contains 16 residues. The CDR3 bases are TGTGCCAGCAGCGAAAAGGGGACAGGGTACACAGATACGCAGTATTTT. This gives the protein CASSEKGTGYTDTQYF.

This clone was detected once. The rearrangement joins TRBV11-3 to TRBJ2-3, with a tentative D call TRBD2 (6 bases). The V end was cut by 4 bases, the J end by 4 bases, with 9 bases between. Germline loops: CDR1 SGHNT, CDR2 YENEEA. The CDR3 loop spans 13 amino acids. CDR3: CASSSGGSDTQYF. In DNA, the CDR3 is TGTGCCAGCAGCTCTGGGGGGTCAGATACGCAGTATTTT. The full variable domain, in which reference TRBV11-3 and TRBJ2-3 provide the parts outside the CDR3, is EAGVVQSPRYKIIEKKQPVAFWCNPISGHNTLYWYLQNLGQGPELLIRYENEEAVDDSQLPKDRFSAERLKGVDSTLKIQPAELGDSAVYLCASSSGGSDTQYFGPGTRLTVL.

In regard to this clone: The sample contains more than one DNA sequence encoding this CDR3. The genes are TRBV6-5 and TRBJ1-2; 7 nucleotides align to TRBD1. Per germline, CDR1 MNHEY and CDR2 SVGAGI. The V segment lost 6 bases and the J segment 8 bases; nucleotides outside the gene matches: 6. CDR3 length: 12 amino acids. CDR3 sequence reads: CASRPTGRGYTF. CDR3 sequence (DNA): TGTGCCAGCAGACCGACAGGGAGAGGCTACACCTTC.

The chain has TRBV20-1 and TRBJ2-1, with a possible D match to TRBD2 (5 bases). The ends were cut back, 7 bases at V and 10 bases at J, with 14 bases in the middle. The CDR3 is made up of 11 amino acids. CDR1 and CDR2 from the germline V gene are DFQATT and SNEGSKA (reference sequence). This CDR3 is CSGFEGIEQFF. The CDR3 DNA reads TGCAGTGGTTTTGAGGGAATCGAGCAGTTCTTC.

The V and J genes are TRBV5-1 and TRBJ2-5; TRBD1 might be the D (5 bases). The CDR3 length is 13 residues. Germline CDR1 is SGHRS and CDR2 is YFSETQ. V lost 5 bases, J lost 5 bases, and 13 bases lay in between. CDR3 DNA: TGCGCCAGCAGTGGCAGGGTCGGTGAGACCCAGTACTTC. Its translation: CASSGRVGETQYF. The whole variable domain, remainder taken from reference TRBV5-1 and TRBJ2-5, is KAGVTQTPRYLIKTRGQQVTLSCSPISGHRSVSWYQQTPGQGLQFLFEYFSETQRNKGNFPGRFSGRQFSNSRSEMNVSTLELGDSALYLCASSGRVGETQYFGPGTRLLVL.

The chain couples TRBV7-8 to TRBJ2-5; a possible D gene is TRBD2 (6 bases). CDR1 and CDR2 from the germline V gene are SGHVS and FQNEAQ. The CDR3 has 17 residues. Between the trimmed V and J ends, which lost 6 bases and 5 bases, there was a span of 25 bases. The DNA of the CDR3 is TGTGCCAGCAGACCTCCTCGCCATAGGAGGGATTGGGAGACCCAGTACTTC. Amino acids: CASRPPRHRRDWETQYF.

The chain recombines TRBV18 with TRBJ1-1; no clear D gene. The germline V gene has CDR1 KGHSH and CDR2 LQKENI. Trimming removed 0 bases at V and 1 base at J, with 9 bases between. CDR3 length equals 15 residues. In DNA form, the CDR3 reads TGTGCCAGCTCACCACCGAATGGGCAGAACACTGAAGCTTTCTTT. Amino acid sequence: CASSPPNGQNTEAFF.